This T cell receptor (beta chain) came from a study of shared clonotypes between healthy human individuals. The wider study: Aged 18 to 49, the donors were two women and three men.

Remarks on this clone: Its antigen is not known. The same CDR3 is also encoded by other DNA sequences in this sample.

TCRdb's copy holds only in-frame clones and misses some; the assay was immunoSEQ multiplex PCR. The data hold roughly 2.2 million clones, with about 90% observed a single time. Findings of the study overall: Across a handful of donors, naive CD4 shared 5% to 6%, naive CD8 more than 3%, memory CD4 roughly 2.3%, memory CD8 about 0.4%.

Between the trimmed V and J ends, which lost 1 base and 5 bases, there was a span of 6 bases. The CDR3 contains 12 residues. The germline V gene has CDR1 SGHRS and CDR2 YFSETQ. This chain connects TRBV5-1 to TRBJ2-5; D perhaps matches TRBD1 (5 bases). This sequence was found in a man aged 18 to 29 in good health. Some clones in this sample may be carry-over from other donors' samples. Sequencing was carried out using naive CD4+ T cells from PBMCs. The subset denotes: CD45RA+ positively selected. The chain's CDR3 is CASSLQGETQYF. The CDR3 DNA sequence: TGCGCCAGCAGCTTGCAGGGCGAGACCCAGTACTTC.